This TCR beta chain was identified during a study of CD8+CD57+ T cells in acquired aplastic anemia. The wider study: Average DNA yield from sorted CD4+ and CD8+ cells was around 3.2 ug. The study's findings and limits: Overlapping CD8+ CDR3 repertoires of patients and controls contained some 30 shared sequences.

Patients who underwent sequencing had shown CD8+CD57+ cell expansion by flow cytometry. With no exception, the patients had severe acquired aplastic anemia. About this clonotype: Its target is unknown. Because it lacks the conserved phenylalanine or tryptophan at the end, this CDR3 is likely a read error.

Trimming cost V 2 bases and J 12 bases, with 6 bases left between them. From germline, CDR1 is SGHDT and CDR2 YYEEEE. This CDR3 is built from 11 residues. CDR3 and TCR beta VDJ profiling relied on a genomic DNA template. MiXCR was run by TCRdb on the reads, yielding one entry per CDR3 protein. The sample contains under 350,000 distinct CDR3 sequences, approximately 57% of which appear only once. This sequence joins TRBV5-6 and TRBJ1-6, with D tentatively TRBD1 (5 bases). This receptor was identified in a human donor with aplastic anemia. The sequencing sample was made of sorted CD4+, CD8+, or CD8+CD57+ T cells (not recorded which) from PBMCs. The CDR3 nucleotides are TGTGCCAGCAGCTTTGGGGGACCCCTCCACTCT. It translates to CASSFGGPLHS.